What follows are 8 T cell receptor beta chains derived from one specimen sequenced in a study of CD8+CD57+ T cells in acquired aplastic anemia. TCR beta VDJ and CDR3 were profiled, and genomic DNA was the template. TCRdb analysed the reads with MiXCR anew, one entry per CDR3 protein. Of about 160,000 distinct CDR3 sequences listed, 60% to 80% are singletons. Those patients picked for sequencing had displayed CD8+CD57+ cell expansion on flow cytometry. Sequenced input: sorted CD4+, CD8+, or CD8+CD57+ T cells (not recorded which) from PBMCs. These receptors all come from a human donor with aplastic anemia.

This chain's CDR3 is CASRAGTSDTDTQFF. Here the CDR3 DNA reads TGTGCCAGCAGAGCCGGGACTAGCGACACAGATACGCAGTTCTTC. V gene TRBV6-4 combines with J gene TRBJ2-1; 10 bases are a match to TRBD2. Looked up from germline, CDR1 is MRHNA and CDR2 is SNTAGT. Trimming at V came to 6 bases and at J to 12 bases, leaving 14 bases not matched to a gene. The CDR3 extends over 15 amino acids.

Concerning this clonotype itself: The junction shows a germline mismatch at one end, possibly a read error. V and J are TRBV7-9 and TRBJ2-5, with D unresolved. The CDR3 is 13 residues long. The germline CDR1 and CDR2 sequences are SEHNR and FQNEAQ (reference sequence). The CDR3 loop reads CASSLGAAETQYF. DNA for the CDR3: TGTGCCAGCAGCTTAGGTGCGGCAGAGACCCAATACTTC.

V is TRBV20-1 and J is TRBJ2-7; 9 nucleotides line up with TRBD2. There are 14 residues in the CDR3. With 1 base clipped from V and 9 bases from J, the junction kept 10 bases outside the gene matches. Germline CDR1 is DFQATT and CDR2 is SNEGSKA (reference sequence). DNA of the CDR3: TGCAGTGCTAGAGTCCCAGCGGGGGGTCTAGGGCAGTACTTC. The encoded protein is CSARVPAGGLGQYF.

The rearrangement links TRBV20-1 to TRBJ1-1, with D hard to call. The ends were cut back, 0 bases at V and 0 bases at J, with 14 bases in the middle. Germline assignment: CDR1 DFQATT and CDR2 SNEGSKA (reference sequence). The CDR3 consists of 16 residues. The CDR3 is CSARDPPRGMNTEAFF. The CDR3 DNA reads TGCAGTGCTAGAGATCCCCCCCGTGGAATGAACACTGAAGCTTTCTTT.

The chain is built from TRBV6-4 and TRBJ2-7; TRBD1 matches at 8 bases. After removal of 4 bases from V and 3 bases from J, the junction contained 2 bases not matched to a gene. The CDR3 covers 13 residues. The germline CDR1 and CDR2 sequences are MRHNA and SNTAGT. The CDR3 here is CASSGDRLYEQYF. CDR3 bases: TGTGCCAGCAGTGGGGACAGGCTCTACGAGCAGTACTTC.

This clonotype was detected many times. The chain links TRBV10-3 to TRBJ2-7; no clear D gene. V was pared by 5 bases and J by 2 bases, with 4 bases between. Germline V gene lookup returns CDR1 ENHRY and CDR2 SYGVKD. The CDR3 is 11 amino acids. The CDR3 protein is CAISPAYEQYF. CDR3 coding DNA: TGTGCCATCAGTCCCGCCTACGAGCAGTACTTC.

V usage is TRBV29-1 and J usage is TRBJ2-7; D is undetermined. Trimming cost V 5 bases and J 0 bases, with 14 bases left between them. The CDR3 is made up of 14 amino acids. Germline loops: CDR1 SQVTM, CDR2 ANQGSEA. CDR3 loop: CSVSIGRTSYEQYF. The CDR3 DNA reads as TGCAGCGTTTCAATTGGTAGAACCTCCTACGAGCAGTACTTC.

A word on this clonotype: The junction does not match germline at one end; this may be a read error. The V gene is TRBV7-7, the J gene TRBJ2-2; tentative D call: TRBD2 (5 bases). The CDR3 totals 15 residues. Germline loops: CDR1 SSHAT, CDR2 FNYEAQ (reference sequence). DNA of the CDR3: TGTGCTAGCAGCTTTTCGCCTGGAGGCACCGGGGAGCTGTTTTTT. Residues: CASSFSPGGTGELFF.